This T cell receptor beta chain was obtained from a study of T cell responses to AZD1222 COVID-19 vaccine. The assay was immunoSEQ multiplex PCR, and TCRdb's table has in-frame clones only and misses some. The sample records about 210,000 clones, roughly 94% being singletons. The starting material was peripheral blood, obtained 28 days after the second dose of the MenACWY control vaccine. This sequence was found in an adult who received the MenACWY meningococcal vaccine as a control.

The chain's CDR3 is CASSQEGRGNTEAFF. The CDR3 nucleotides are TGCGCCAGCAGCCAAGAGGGCAGGGGTAACACTGAAGCTTTCTTT. V and J are TRBV4-3 and TRBJ1-1, with D maybe TRBD1 (6 bases). CDR1 is LGHNA, CDR2 YSLEER, per germline. V lost 0 bases and J lost 2, with 10 bases in between. The CDR3 extends over 15 amino acids.